These 21 T cell receptor beta chains share one sample of origin, sequenced in a study of blood T cells in healthy people across ages. The second PCR ran roughly 6 to 11 cycles with a sample-barcoded 5' primer and J-beta primers. MiXCR, applied by TCRdb to the 5' RACE reads, yields one record per CDR3 protein. The profile shows about 1.6 million distinct CDR3 sequences, 30% to 40% of them singletons. Sample: blood. These receptor sequences come from a woman in her 30s in good health.

This sequence joins TRBV24-1 and TRBJ2-5; 7 nucleotides agree with TRBD2. CDR3 length: 14 amino acids. CDR1 KGHDR and CDR2 SFDVKD come from the germline V gene. V lost 4 bases to trimming and J lost 4 bases; unmatched junction nucleotides: 5. In nucleotides, the CDR3 is TGTGCCACCAGTGACACCGGGGGGATAGAGACCCAGTACTTC. It codes for CATSDTGGIETQYF.

The chain recombines TRBV10-3 with TRBJ2-1, with a tentative D call TRBD1 (5 bases). CDR3 length equals 12 residues. Trimming removed 4 bases from V and 8 bases from J, with 9 bases in between. Germline CDR1 and CDR2: ENHRY and SYGVKD. The CDR3 region has the DNA TGTGCCATCAGTGTTGGCAGGGATGAGCAGTTCTTC. This codes for CAISVGRDEQFF.

The chain uses TRBV12-3 or TRBV12-4 and TRBJ1-6; D uncertain. V was trimmed by 5 bases and J by 8 bases, leaving 10 bases between them. CDR3 length equals 13 residues. The CDR3 here is CASSPWEHSPLHF. The CDR3 bases are TGTGCCAGCAGTCCATGGGAGCATTCACCCCTCCACTTT.

The rearrangement links TRBV9 to TRBJ2-5, with D maybe TRBD1 (5 bases). The CDR3 has 15 residues. The ends were cut back, 0 bases at V and 5 bases at J, with 14 bases in the middle. Per germline, CDR1 SGDLS and CDR2 YYNGEE. The CDR3 here is CASSVGGRAWETQYF. The DNA for the CDR3 is TGTGCCAGCAGCGTAGGGGGCAGGGCGTGGGAGACCCAGTACTTC.

This clonotype was seen a handful of times. The chain couples TRBV7-2 to TRBJ2-1; D possibly corresponds to TRBD2 (5 bases). Trimming cost V 6 bases and J 12 bases, with 15 bases left between them. CDR1 and CDR2 from the germline V gene are SGHTA and FQGNSA. This CDR3 has 12 amino acids. The CDR3 coding sequence is TGTGCCAGCAGTTTTAAAATAGGAGGGCAGTTCTTC. Translating gives CASSFKIGGQFF.

V gene TRBV30 combines with J gene TRBJ1-2, with TRBD1 matching over 7 bases. The junction had 7 bases not matched to a gene; V was cut back by 5 bases and J by 4 bases. This CDR3 has 13 residues. CDR1 is GTSNPN and CDR2 is SVGIG in the germline V gene (reference sequence). The chain's CDR3 is CAWGRGRGYGYTF. DNA of the CDR3: TGTGCCTGGGGCAGGGGGAGAGGCTATGGCTACACCTTC. The full variable domain, rest sourced from reference TRBV30 and TRBJ1-2, is SQTIHQWPATLVQPVGSPLSLECTVEGTSNPNLYWYRQAAGRGLQLLFYSVGIGQISSEVPQNLSASRPQDRQFILSSKKLLLSDSGFYLCAWGRGRGYGYTFGSGTRLTVV.

This clonotype was seen a handful of times. The V call is TRBV7-9, the J call TRBJ2-3, with a weak D call TRBD2 (6 bases). Looked up from germline, CDR1 is SEHNR and CDR2 is FQNEAQ (reference sequence). The V end lost 3 bases, the J end lost 6 bases, and 10 bases lay between the germline ends. CDR3 length: 13 amino acids. DNA for the CDR3: TGTGCCAGCAGCTTCCGGGACTGGGATACGCAGTATTTT. It translates to CASSFRDWDTQYF.

This sequence joins TRBV4-2 and TRBJ2-3; 7 bases align to TRBD2. This CDR3 region has 17 residues. V lost 3 bases, J lost 4 bases, and 13 bases stayed unmatched. Germline lookup yields CDR1 LGHNA and CDR2 YNFKEQ. In nucleotides, the CDR3 is TGTGCCAGCAGCCATTATCTTGGGACTACCGAATCAGATACGCAGTATTTT. This translates into CASSHYLGTTESDTQYF.

A word on this clonotype: This clone may be a read error of a much larger clone one base away. The J gene is TRBJ2-5, the V gene TRBV20-1; no reliable D call. The CDR3 length is 14 residues. V lost 5 bases and J lost 5, with 18 bases in between. Germline CDR1 is DFQATT and CDR2 is SNEGSKA (reference sequence). The CDR3 reads CSADHPDLVETQYF. CDR3 nucleotide sequence: TGCAGTGCTGACCATCCAGACCTGGTGGAGACCCAGTACTTC.

This clonotype was counted at least ten times. The chain carries TRBV4-2 and TRBJ2-7; 8 bases are a match to TRBD2. J was trimmed by 2 bases and V by 2 bases; bases with no gene match: 5. Germline loops: CDR1 LGHNA, CDR2 YNFKEQ. CDR3 size: 15 residues. The CDR3 DNA is TGTGCCAGCAGCCAAATTAGCGGGGCCGCCTACGAGCAGTACTTC. Its translation is CASSQISGAAYEQYF.

This sequence joins TRBV2 and TRBJ2-4, with 7 bases identical to TRBD2. The J call is doubtful: the DNA matches TRBJ2-5 better. There are 14 residues in the CDR3. Germline assignment: CDR1 SNHLY and CDR2 FYNNEI. The CDR3 is CASNTASGKETQYF. The CDR3 DNA sequence: TGTGCCAGCAATACGGCTAGCGGAAAAGAGACCCAGTACTTC.

This clonotype occurred a few times. V gene TRBV6-5 combines with J gene TRBJ2-1; TRBD2 agrees at 9 bases. The trim removed 2 bases at V and 4 bases at J, leaving 9 bases unmatched. Germline CDR1 MNHEY, CDR2 SVGAGI. The CDR3 is 17 residues long. CDR3 bases: TGTGCCAGCAGTTACCTCGCGGGGAGCGGGAGGTACAATGAGCAGTTCTTC. Translating it yields CASSYLAGSGRYNEQFF.

This clonotype was seen more than once but under ten times. The chain links TRBV6-1 to TRBJ1-2; TRBD1 aligns across 8 bases. The germline V gene has CDR1 MNHNS and CDR2 SASEGT. V gave up 3 bases and J gave up 12 bases; unmatched junction bases: 6. The CDR3 sequence is 12 residues long. CDR3 nucleotide sequence: TGTGCCAGCAGTGAGGGACAGGTATCCCACACCTTC. Protein: CASSEGQVSHTF.

This clonotype occurred once. The junction and the germline gene differ at one end; a read error may be behind it. This chain joins TRBV5-1 and TRBJ2-1, with a tentative D call TRBD2 (5 bases). The CDR3 totals 16 residues. Germline CDR1 and CDR2: SGHRS and YFSETQ. CDR3 loop: CASRTLAASSHNEQFF. DNA of the CDR3: TGCGCCAGTAGGACCCTAGCCGCCAGCTCCCACAATGAGCAGTTCTTC.

In this sample, this clonotype turned up a few times. This chain links TRBV3-1 with TRBJ2-1, with 11 bases that match TRBD2. The CDR3 is made up of 18 amino acids. Germline V gene data show CDR1 as LGHDT and CDR2 as YNNKEL (reference sequence). Trimming removed 1 base from V and 7 bases from J; junction bases left unmatched: 12. CDR3 residues: CASSQAGETSGKMNEQFF. CDR3 in DNA: TGTGCCAGCAGCCAAGCAGGGGAGACTAGCGGGAAGATGAATGAGCAGTTCTTC.

The CDR3 DNA follows: TGTGCCAGCAGTGAAGTCTCCGGGACAGGGGGTGAGACCCAGTACTTC. Amino acid sequence: CASSEVSGTGGETQYF. The rearrangement joins TRBV2 to TRBJ2-5; 11 nucleotides match TRBD1. V was clipped by 1 base and J by 5 bases; unmatched bases: 6. Germline assignment: CDR1 SNHLY and CDR2 FYNNEI. CDR3 length: 16 residues. Together with reference TRBV2 and TRBJ2-5, the CDR3 gives the full variable domain: EPEVTQTPSHQVTQMGQEVILRCVPISNHLYFYWYRQILGQKVEFLVSFYNNEISEKSEIFDDQFSVERPDGSNFTLKIRSTKLEDSAMYFCASSEVSGTGGETQYFGPGTRLLVL.

The genes are TRBV27 and TRBJ1-2, with D tentatively TRBD1 (6 bases). CDR3 length: 19 residues. The ends were cut back, 6 bases at V and 1 base at J, with 27 bases in the middle. The germline gives CDR1 MNHEY, CDR2 SMNVEV (reference sequence). CDR3 region: CASSPLSPTAGQINYGYTF. The CDR3 DNA sequence: TGTGCCAGCAGCCCTTTAAGCCCCACGGCCGGACAGATTAACTATGGCTACACCTTC.

The V gene is TRBV11-1, the J gene TRBJ2-1; D perhaps matches TRBD2 (6 bases). In germline, CDR1 is SGHAT, CDR2 FQDESV (reference sequence). V gave up 2 bases and J gave up 3 bases, with 17 bases separating them. CDR3 size: 17 residues. The DNA for the CDR3 is TGTGCCAGCAGCTTATATCTGCCGGGAGCTAGCTACAATGAGCAGTTCTTC. Amino acid sequence: CASSLYLPGASYNEQFF.

This clonotype has only one observation. V usage is TRBV12-3 or TRBV12-4 and J usage is TRBJ1-1; D is perhaps TRBD1 (5 bases). The CDR3 extends over 16 amino acids. V was clipped by 7 bases and J by 0 bases, with 18 bases between them. The CDR3 region is CASIPLRGDLNTEAFF. CDR3 nucleotide sequence: TGTGCCAGCATCCCGTTACGGGGGGATTTGAACACTGAAGCTTTCTTT.

This chain connects TRBV12-3 or TRBV12-4 to TRBJ1-2; D is possibly TRBD1 (5 bases). The CDR3 extends over 15 amino acids. Trimming removed 4 bases at V and 3 bases at J, with 15 bases between. CDR3 DNA: TGTGCCAGCAGTTCTTTGGGCCGGGACGACTATGGCTACACCTTC. Residues: CASSSLGRDDYGYTF.

On this clonotype itself: The junction departs from germline at one end; a sequencing error may be responsible. This sequence joins TRBV20-1 and TRBJ2-3; D is tentatively TRBD1 or TRBD2 (8 bases each). Germline lookup yields CDR1 DFQATT and CDR2 SNEGSKA (reference sequence). The CDR3 has 14 amino acids. The CDR3: CSAQGAGGTDTRYF. The CDR3 coding sequence is TGCAGTGCTCAGGGGGCGGGGGGCACAGATACGCGGTATTTT.